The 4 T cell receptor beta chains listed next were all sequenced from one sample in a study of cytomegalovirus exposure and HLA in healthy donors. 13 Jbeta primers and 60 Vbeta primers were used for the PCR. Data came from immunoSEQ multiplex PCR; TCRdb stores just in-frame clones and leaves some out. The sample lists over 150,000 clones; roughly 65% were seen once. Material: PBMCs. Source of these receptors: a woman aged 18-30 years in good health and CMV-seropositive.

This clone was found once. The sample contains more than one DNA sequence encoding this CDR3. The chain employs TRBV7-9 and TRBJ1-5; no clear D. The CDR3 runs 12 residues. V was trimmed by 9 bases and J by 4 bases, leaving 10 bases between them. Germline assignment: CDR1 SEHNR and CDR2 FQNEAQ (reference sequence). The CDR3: CASSMLNQPQHF. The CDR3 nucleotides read TGTGCCAGTAGCATGTTAAATCAGCCCCAGCATTTT.

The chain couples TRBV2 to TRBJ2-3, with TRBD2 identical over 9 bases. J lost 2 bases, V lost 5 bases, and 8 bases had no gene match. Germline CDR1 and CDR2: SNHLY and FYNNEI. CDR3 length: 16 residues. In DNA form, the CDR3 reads TGTGCCAGCAGTTTCCTAGCGGGGATGGCCACAGATACGCAGTATTTT. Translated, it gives CASSFLAGMATDTQYF. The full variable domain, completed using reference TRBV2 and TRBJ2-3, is EPEVTQTPSHQVTQMGQEVILRCVPISNHLYFYWYRQILGQKVEFLVSFYNNEISEKSEIFDDQFSVERPDGSNFTLKIRSTKLEDSAMYFCASSFLAGMATDTQYFGPGTRLTVL.

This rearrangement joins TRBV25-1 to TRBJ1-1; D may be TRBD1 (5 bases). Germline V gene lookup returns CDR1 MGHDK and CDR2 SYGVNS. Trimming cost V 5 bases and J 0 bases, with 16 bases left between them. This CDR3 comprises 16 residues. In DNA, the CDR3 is TGTGCCAGCAGTAAATTTACAGGAGACATGAACACTGAAGCTTTCTTT. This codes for CASSKFTGDMNTEAFF.

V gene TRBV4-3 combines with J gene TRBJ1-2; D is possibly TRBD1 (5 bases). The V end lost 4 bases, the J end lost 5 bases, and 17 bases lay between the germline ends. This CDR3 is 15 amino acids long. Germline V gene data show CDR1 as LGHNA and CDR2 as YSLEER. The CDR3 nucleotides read TGCGCCAGCAGCCGAGACTTTGCAGGGTCATATGGCTACACCTTC. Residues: CASSRDFAGSYGYTF.